The 20 T cell receptor beta chains given below trace back to one sample, sequenced in a study of PD-1 blockade in classical Hodgkin lymphoma. All the patients suffered relapse after autologous stem cell transplantation, and brentuximab vedotin exposure differed. Some clones are missing from TCRdb's copy, which holds only in-frame ones; the method was immunoSEQ multiplex PCR. The sample includes around 20,000 clones, around 86% seen only once; the top ten take approximately 25%. This material consisted of peripheral blood mononuclear cells (PBMCs), taken at baseline. The receptors were sampled from a human donor with classical Hodgkin lymphoma.

This clone turned up a few times. The rearrangement joins TRBV7-9 to TRBJ2-5, with 11 positions matching TRBD2. The germline V gene encodes CDR1 SEHNR and CDR2 FQNEAQ (reference sequence). The CDR3 is 17 residues long. The V gene end was trimmed by 5 bases and the J gene end by 4 bases; junction bases not matched to a gene: 12. CDR3 protein: CASSPRPSSGGRETQYF. The CDR3 DNA sequence: TGTGCCAGCAGCCCGAGGCCCTCTAGCGGGGGGCGAGAGACCCAGTACTTC. Filled out from reference TRBV7-9 and TRBJ2-5, the complete variable domain reads DTGVSQNPRHKITKRGQNVTFRCDPISEHNRLYWYRQTLGQGPEFLTYFQNEAQLEKSRLLSDRFSAERPKGSFSTLEIQRTEQGDSAMYLCASSPRPSSGGRETQYFGPGTRLLVL.

The rearrangement joins TRBV11-2 to TRBJ2-4; the D is unclear. The CDR3 consists of 15 residues. CDR1 is SGHAT and CDR2 is FQNNGV in the germline V gene. V was shortened by 3 bases and J by 9 bases, with 18 bases between the two germline ends. This chain's CDR3 is CASSFLELNSGIQYF. CDR3 coding DNA: TGTGCCAGCAGCTTTCTGGAACTCAATTCAGGCATTCAGTACTTC. The whole variable domain, remainder taken from reference TRBV11-2 and TRBJ2-4, is EAGVAQSPRYKIIEKRQSVAFWCNPISGHATLYWYQQILGQGPKLLIQFQNNGVVDDSQLPKDRFSAERLKGVDSTLKIQPAKLEDSAVYLCASSFLELNSGIQYFGAGTRLSVL.

This sequence joins TRBV5-1 and TRBJ2-5, with D possibly matching TRBD1 (6 bases). From germline, CDR1 is SGHRS and CDR2 YFSETQ. The CDR3 loop spans 15 amino acids. The V gene lost 5 bases and the J gene lost 0 bases, with 14 bases spanning the gap. As DNA, the CDR3 is TGCGCCAGCAGGTTCGCAGGGGCCAACCAAGAGACCCAGTACTTC. Encoded protein: CASRFAGANQETQYF.

This chain uses TRBV6-6 with TRBJ2-7, with 12 bases that match TRBD2. The V and J ends lost 5 bases and 4 bases, in that order; junction bases with no gene match: 9. This CDR3 region has 16 residues. Germline CDR1 MNHNY, CDR2 SVGAGI (reference sequence). The CDR3: CASSPRLAGDSYEQYF. Here the CDR3 DNA reads TGTGCCAGCAGTCCACGACTAGCGGGAGATAGTTACGAGCAGTACTTC.

This clone has more than one count but fewer than ten. This chain joins TRBV28 and TRBJ2-7, with 15 bases aligning to TRBD2. Trimming at V came to 6 bases and at J to 2 bases, leaving 8 bases not matched to a gene. The CDR3 length is 17 residues. Germline V lookup: CDR1 MDHEN, CDR2 SYDVKM. The CDR3 bases are TGTGCCAGCAGCCCCGGACTAGCGGGAGGGATCGCCTACGAGCAGTACTTC. Amino acids: CASSPGLAGGIAYEQYF.

V is TRBV29-1 and J is TRBJ1-4; tentatively, D is TRBD1 (5 bases). V lost 3 bases to trimming and J lost 6 bases, with 17 bases between them. The CDR3 has 15 residues. Germline CDR1 SQVTM, CDR2 ANQGSEA. The CDR3 region has the DNA TGCAGCGTTGATTGGTCGGGGGATGTCGATGAAAAACTGTTTTTT. This sequence encodes CSVDWSGDVDEKLFF.

The chain joins TRBV28 to TRBJ1-2, with D unclear. This CDR3 is built from 14 residues. Trimming took off 10 bases at V and 4 bases at J, with 19 bases between the two ends. CDR1 MDHEN and CDR2 SYDVKM come from the germline V gene. The CDR3 DNA reads as TGTGCCACCTCCCGTTCCGAGGTTGGCTATGGCTACACCTTC. It specifies CATSRSEVGYGYTF.

This clone was detected once. The chain joins TRBV6-5 to TRBJ1-1; D uncertain. Trimming took off 3 bases at V and 1 base at J, with 12 bases between the two ends. CDR3 length equals 15 residues. Germline loops: CDR1 MNHEY, CDR2 SVGAGI. As DNA, the CDR3 is TGTGCCAGCAGTTATTTAGACGGGCAGAACACTGAAGCTTTCTTT. Protein product: CASSYLDGQNTEAFF.

The V gene is TRBV9, the J gene TRBJ1-3, with D hard to call. Trimming took 2 bases from V and 4 from J, leaving 7 bases between them. This CDR3 is built from 13 residues. Germline-derived CDR1 and CDR2 are SGDLS and YYNGEE. The CDR3 here is CASSVLGGNTIYF. CDR3 nucleotides: TGTGCCAGCAGCGTTCTAGGCGGAAACACCATATATTTT.

For the CDR3, the DNA is TGTGCCAGCATCCCACGTGACAGACTAACCGGGGAGCTGTTTTTT. Its protein is CASIPRDRLTGELFF. The rearrangement joins TRBV7-9 to TRBJ2-2; D assignment may be TRBD1 or TRBD2 (5 bases each). CDR3 length: 15 residues. Germline V gene data show CDR1 as SEHNR and CDR2 as FQNEAQ (reference sequence). Trimming removed 7 bases from V and 5 bases from J, with 17 bases in between.

This chain joins TRBV28 and TRBJ1-5, with a possible D match to TRBD1 (5 bases). Germline-derived CDR1 and CDR2 are MDHEN and SYDVKM. The CDR3 contains 15 residues. V lost 3 bases, J lost 4 bases, and 13 bases lay in between. The CDR3, as DNA: TGTGCCAGCAGTTTCCGGGGGGTTACGAATCAGCCCCAGCATTTT. Translated, it gives CASSFRGVTNQPQHF.

The chain couples TRBV10-3 to TRBJ1-1; perhaps TRBD1 as D (5 bases). Trimming cost V 0 bases and J 2 bases, with 16 bases left between them. Germline loops: CDR1 ENHRY, CDR2 SYGVKD. This CDR3 is built from 17 residues. The CDR3 region is CAISESTGRRENTEAFF. The CDR3 DNA follows: TGTGCCATCAGTGAGTCCACGGGGCGACGGGAAAACACTGAAGCTTTCTTT.

The J gene is TRBJ2-7, the V gene TRBV7-9; D tentatively fits TRBD1 or TRBD2 (5 bases each). The CDR3 runs 15 residues. V was cut by 5 bases and J by 1 base, with 15 bases left in between. Germline V CDR1 and CDR2: SEHNR, FQNEAQ (reference sequence). The CDR3 loop reads CASSTRDVGSYEQYF. The CDR3 DNA reads TGTGCCAGCAGCACACGGGACGTAGGTTCCTACGAGCAGTACTTC.

The chain employs TRBV7-9 and TRBJ1-2, with a possible D match to TRBD1 (5 bases). The germline V gene encodes CDR1 SEHNR and CDR2 FQNEAQ (reference sequence). The CDR3 is 15 amino acids. With 5 bases removed from V and 3 bases from J, the gap between germline ends came to 16 bases. The CDR3: CASSRLGRGDYGYTF. For the CDR3, the DNA is TGTGCCAGCAGCCGTCTGGGACGGGGAGACTATGGCTACACCTTC.

The chain has TRBV11-3 and TRBJ2-3; D may be TRBD1 (6 bases). Deletions cut 1 base from V and 9 bases from J, with 11 bases between. CDR3 size: 13 residues. Germline V gene lookup returns CDR1 SGHNT and CDR2 YENEEA. DNA for the CDR3: TGTGCCAGCAGCTTAGGGGGGCTTAGCACGCAGTATTTT. Its translation: CASSLGGLSTQYF. The whole variable domain, filled in from reference TRBV11-3 and TRBJ2-3, reads EAGVVQSPRYKIIEKKQPVAFWCNPISGHNTLYWYLQNLGQGPELLIRYENEEAVDDSQLPKDRFSAERLKGVDSTLKIQPAELGDSAVYLCASSLGGLSTQYFGPGTRLTVL.

The V call is TRBV5-6, the J call TRBJ1-2; D call uncertain. Germline values: CDR1 SGHDT, CDR2 YYEEEE. V lost 1 base and J 8 bases, leaving 12 bases between the germline ends. The CDR3 has 13 residues. The CDR3 loop reads CASSLLREMGYTF. DNA for the CDR3: TGTGCCAGCAGCTTGCTTAGGGAGATGGGCTACACCTTC.

Of note for this clone: Germline and junction disagree at one end, which may indicate a read error. In the same sample, other DNA sequences code for this CDR3. The chain employs TRBV6-1 and TRBJ2-7; 7 bases are a match to TRBD1. This CDR3 contains 13 residues. Germline V lookup: CDR1 MNHNS, CDR2 SASEGT. The CDR3 sequence is CASSLWDSYEQYF. Written as DNA, the CDR3 is TGCGCCAGCTCCTTATGGGACAGCTACGAGCAGTACTTC.

The chain joins TRBV18 to TRBJ1-5; no firm D call. The V gene's germline CDR1 is KGHSH and CDR2 LQKENI. The V end was cut by 3 bases, the J end by 4 bases, with 13 bases between. The CDR3 spans 15 residues. The CDR3 is CASSPGQSLNQPQHF. CDR3 DNA: TGTGCCAGCTCACCCGGGCAGTCCTTGAATCAGCCCCAGCATTTT.

V and J are TRBV30 and TRBJ2-1, with TRBD2 matching 10 bases. Trimming took 1 base from V and 3 from J; bases not matched to a gene: 9. The CDR3 has 17 residues. Germline-derived CDR1 and CDR2 are GTSNPN and SVGIG (reference sequence). Written as DNA, the CDR3 is TGTGCCTGGAGTGCAAGAAGACTAGCGGGTATCTACAATGAGCAGTTCTTC. It codes for CAWSARRLAGIYNEQFF.

The genes are TRBV5-6 and TRBJ1-2; D unresolved. The CDR3 runs 15 residues. Germline CDR1 reads SGHDT; CDR2 reads YYEEEE. V lost 0 bases, J lost 0 bases, and 9 bases lay in between. The CDR3: CASSLAGDPNYGYTF. CDR3 DNA sequence: TGTGCCAGCAGCTTGGCCGGGGATCCTAACTATGGCTACACCTTC.